This T cell receptor beta chain comes out of a study of T cell changes during pregnancy in multiple sclerosis. TCRdb's copy holds only in-frame clones and misses some; the assay was immunoSEQ multiplex PCR. The top ten clones hold less than 1.5% of a sample with 36,000 or so clones, 85% to 95% of them seen once. Sequencing input: PBMCs (not recorded whether the cells were cultured). This receptor was obtained from a female donor with multiple sclerosis, enrolled in a pregnancy study.

The CDR3 region has the DNA TGTGCCAGCAGTGAAGAAGCAGGGTGGGAGACCCAGTACTTC. It codes for CASSEEAGWETQYF. This rearrangement joins TRBV6-1 to TRBJ2-5; maybe TRBD1 (5 bases). Trimming left V 1 base short and J 5 bases short, with 11 bases between. Germline CDR1 reads MNHNS; CDR2 reads SASEGT. The CDR3 spans 14 residues.